The 30 T cell receptor beta chains presented below share a single source sample, sequenced in a study of blood T cell repertoires in COVID-19. Measured with immunoSEQ multiplex PCR; TCRdb has only the in-frame clones, and not every one. Among approximately 99,000 clones listed, 55% to 75% were seen once. The sequenced sample consisted of peripheral blood. Receptors originate from a woman aged 40 to 55 with acute or convalescent COVID-19.

This clone was counted between two and nine times. The chain couples TRBV11-2 to TRBJ2-1; 10 bases are shared with TRBD2. The CDR3 extends over 14 amino acids. CDR1 and CDR2 from the germline V gene are SGHAT and FQNNGV. V was pared by 6 bases and J by 10 bases, with 9 bases of the junction left unmatched. DNA for the CDR3: TGTGCCAGCAGGCGGCTAGCGGGGGTAGAAGAGCAGTTCTTC. Protein product: CASRRLAGVEEQFF.

The chain uses TRBV7-2 and TRBJ2-3; no definite D call. V lost 1 base and J lost 4, with 9 bases in between. CDR1 SGHTA and CDR2 FQGNSA come from the germline V gene. This CDR3 spans 14 amino acids. CDR3 sequence: CASSLVGPSDTQYF. CDR3 sequence (DNA): TGTGCCAGCAGCTTAGTTGGCCCGTCAGATACGCAGTATTTT. The variable domain in full, with the rest retrieved from reference TRBV7-2 and TRBJ2-3, is GAGVSQSPSNKVTEKGKDVELRCDPISGHTALYWYRQSLGQGLEFLIYFQGNSAPDKSGLPSDRFSAERTGGSVSTLTIQRTQQEDSAVYLCASSLVGPSDTQYFGPGTRLTVL.

The chain uses TRBV25-1 and TRBJ2-5; D remains ambiguous. The CDR3 spans 11 residues. V gave up 5 bases and J gave up 2 bases, with 3 bases separating them. The germline CDR1 and CDR2 sequences are MGHDK and SYGVNS. The CDR3 sequence: CASSTQETQYF. The CDR3 DNA is TGTGCCAGCAGTACTCAAGAGACCCAGTACTTC.

The chain has TRBV24-1 and TRBJ1-6; 10 bases are a match to TRBD1. The CDR3 runs to 18 residues. The J segment lost 4 bases and the V segment lost 0 bases, leaving 5 bases of the junction unmatched. Germline lookup yields CDR1 KGHDR and CDR2 SFDVKD. The DNA of the CDR3 is TGTGCCACCAGTGATTTGCTTCGGACAGGGGGGTATAATTCACCCCTCCACTTT. Protein product: CATSDLLRTGGYNSPLHF.

A few counts support this clone. The chain is built from TRBV18 and TRBJ2-5, with 7 positions matching TRBD1. Germline V gives CDR1 KGHSH, CDR2 LQKENI. CDR3 length equals 13 residues. V gave up 3 bases and J gave up 7 bases; unmatched junction bases: 5. The CDR3 region has the DNA TGTGCCAGCTCACCCACGACAGGGATGACCCAGTACTTC. Its translation is CASSPTTGMTQYF. The full variable domain, in which reference TRBV18 and TRBJ2-5 provide the parts outside the CDR3, is NAGVMQNPRHLVRRRGQEARLRCSPMKGHSHVYWYRQLPEEGLKFMVYLQKENIIDESGMPKERFSAEFPKEGPSILRIQQVVRGDSAAYFCASSPTTGMTQYFGPGTRLLVL.

The CDR3 sequence is CASSDRRGEYNEQFF. As DNA, the CDR3 is TGTGCCAGCAGTGATAGGCGGGGGGAATACAATGAGCAGTTCTTC. The chain recombines TRBV2 with TRBJ2-1; 8 nucleotides line up with TRBD2. J was trimmed by 4 bases and V by 3 bases; bases with no gene match: 5. The CDR3 loop spans 15 amino acids. Germline V gives CDR1 SNHLY, CDR2 FYNNEI. The variable domain in full, with the rest retrieved from reference TRBV2 and TRBJ2-1, is EPEVTQTPSHQVTQMGQEVILRCVPISNHLYFYWYRQILGQKVEFLVSFYNNEISEKSEIFDDQFSVERPDGSNFTLKIRSTKLEDSAMYFCASSDRRGEYNEQFFGPGTRLTVL.

A few counts support this clone. The chain couples TRBV10-1 to TRBJ1-5, with a tentative D call TRBD1 (5 bases). V shed 0 bases and J shed 0 bases, with 15 bases lying between them. This CDR3 comprises 18 residues. Germline CDR1 WNHNN, CDR2 SYGVQD (reference sequence). CDR3 nucleotide sequence: TGCGCCAGCAGTGAGTCGACTCCGGGGGGTTATAGCAATCAGCCCCAGCATTTT. Residues: CASSESTPGGYSNQPQHF.

The chain joins TRBV6-2 or TRBV6-3 to TRBJ2-1; D is possibly TRBD2 (5 bases). V lost 5 bases and J lost 6, with 17 bases in between. The CDR3 has 15 amino acids. Germline CDR1 MNHEY, CDR2 SVGEGT. Here the CDR3 DNA reads TGTGCCAGCAGTACGACCGGCTTTCGGGGCAATGAGCAGTTCTTC. This encodes CASSTTGFRGNEQFF.

V is TRBV27 and J is TRBJ2-5, with D perhaps matching TRBD1 (5 bases). V was shortened by 8 bases and J by 1 base, with 17 bases between the two germline ends. The CDR3 covers 15 residues. CDR1 is MNHEY, CDR2 SMNVEV, per germline (reference sequence). The CDR3 protein is CASPLQTVIQETQYF. The CDR3 region has the DNA TGTGCCAGCCCGCTCCAGACAGTAATCCAAGAGACCCAGTACTTC.

The chain uses TRBV9 and TRBJ1-3, with D possibly matching TRBD1 (5 bases). CDR3 length: 15 amino acids. Germline V gene lookup returns CDR1 SGDLS and CDR2 YYNGEE. V shed 3 bases and J shed 4 bases, with 14 bases lying between them. The CDR3 DNA sequence: TGTGCCAGCAGCGCGGACATCTTACCCGGAAACACCATATATTTT. The encoded protein is CASSADILPGNTIYF.

This clone was counted between two and nine times. The V gene is TRBV30, the J gene TRBJ1-2; unclear D gene. The V and J ends lost 3 bases and 4 bases respectively, with 12 bases between them. This CDR3 region has 13 residues. Germline V lookup: CDR1 GTSNPN, CDR2 SVGIG (reference sequence). CDR3: CAWRDWEFYGYTF. CDR3 DNA: TGTGCCTGGAGGGACTGGGAGTTCTATGGCTACACCTTC.

This chain connects TRBV11-1 to TRBJ1-3; TRBD1 is a possible D gene (6 bases). The CDR3 loop spans 14 amino acids. Trimming removed 7 bases at V and 0 bases at J, with 10 bases between. The germline gives CDR1 SGHAT, CDR2 FQDESV (reference sequence). The CDR3: CASTGTTSGNTIYF. CDR3 nucleotides: TGTGCCAGCACTGGGACAACCTCTGGAAACACCATATATTTT.

V usage is TRBV7-9 and J usage is TRBJ2-3; D is unresolved. V dropped 5 bases and J dropped 4 bases, with 10 bases sitting between them. Germline V CDR1 and CDR2: SEHNR, FQNEAQ (reference sequence). The CDR3 runs 13 residues. CDR3 loop: CASSQTSADTQYF. The CDR3 nucleotides read TGTGCCAGCAGCCAGACCAGCGCAGATACGCAGTATTTT.

The gene calls are TRBV7-9 and TRBJ1-2, with 8 bases lining up with TRBD1. V lost 4 bases, J lost 3 bases, and 13 bases stayed unmatched. The germline gives CDR1 SEHNR, CDR2 FQNEAQ (reference sequence). The length of the CDR3 is 17 residues. CDR3 bases: TGTGCCAGCAGCTCCGGGACAGGCTCCCTATTGGACTATGGCTACACCTTC. This gives the protein CASSSGTGSLLDYGYTF.

This clone was picked up a small number of times. The chain combines TRBV29-1 with TRBJ1-1; no reliable D call. The CDR3 has 15 amino acids. The V gene's germline CDR1 is SQVTM and CDR2 ANQGSEA. The germline V and J ends were trimmed by 4 bases and 1 base, with 16 bases remaining between them. The CDR3 DNA follows: TGCAGCGTTGGTTCGCCGCGACACCAGAACACTGAAGCTTTCTTT. Translated: CSVGSPRHQNTEAFF.

The chain has TRBV9 and TRBJ2-5, with D possibly being TRBD2 (5 bases). Germline-derived CDR1 and CDR2 are SGDLS and YYNGEE. This CDR3 has 16 amino acids. Trimming removed 4 bases from V and 2 bases from J, with 18 bases in between. The CDR3 nucleotides read TGTGCCAGCAGCCGGAGTCCCTTTCGGGAACAAGAGACCCAGTACTTC. Translation: CASSRSPFREQETQYF.

The rearrangement joins TRBV7-2 to TRBJ1-4; 9 bases are shared with TRBD1. The V and J ends lost 5 bases and 3 bases, in that order; junction bases with no gene match: 7. This CDR3 region has 16 residues. In germline, CDR1 is SGHTA, CDR2 FQGNSA. The DNA of the CDR3 is TGTGCCAGCAGCCTCGTCTGGACAGGGGCTAATGAAAAACTGTTTTTT. Its translation is CASSLVWTGANEKLFF.

This chain joins TRBV14 and TRBJ1-5; no firm D call. Germline-derived CDR1 and CDR2 are SGHDN and FVKESK. Trimming shortened V by 5 bases and J by 0 bases, and 2 bases separated the two germline ends. This CDR3 has 12 amino acids. CDR3 in amino acids: CASSYSNQPQHF. Written as DNA, the CDR3 is TGTGCCAGCAGCTATAGCAATCAGCCCCAGCATTTT.

The chain combines TRBV19 with TRBJ2-3; weak D call: TRBD1 (6 bases). CDR3 length equals 14 residues. V was cut by 5 bases and J by 1 base, with 10 bases left in between. Germline V gene lookup returns CDR1 LNHDA and CDR2 SQIVND (reference sequence). The CDR3 sequence: CASSEAGGTDTQYF. The DNA for the CDR3 is TGTGCCAGTAGTGAGGCAGGGGGCACAGATACGCAGTATTTT.

The genes are TRBV3-1 (or the pseudogene TRBV3-2) and TRBJ1-6; D is possibly TRBD1 (6 bases). The germline V and J ends were trimmed by 3 bases and 5 bases, with 8 bases remaining between them. The CDR3 has 14 amino acids. Germline V CDR1 and CDR2: LGHDT, YNNKEL (reference sequence). CDR3 region: CASSHGTNNSPLHF. CDR3 bases: TGTGCCAGCAGCCATGGGACAAATAATTCACCCCTCCACTTT.

This chain links TRBV6-6 with TRBJ2-2, with TRBD2 matching 12 bases. CDR3 length: 19 residues. The V and J ends lost 5 bases and 7 bases, in that order; junction bases with no gene match: 17. The V gene's germline CDR1 is MNHNY and CDR2 SVGAGI (reference sequence). The CDR3 DNA reads TGTGCCAGCAGTCCTCCAACACCTCTAGCGGGGGGGCCGAACGGGGAGCTGTTTTTT. Encoded protein: CASSPPTPLAGGPNGELFF.

This clone was seen only a few times. The chain couples TRBV5-4 to TRBJ2-2; 11 bases map to TRBD2. J gave up 0 bases and V 10 bases, and 8 bases lay outside the gene matches. Looked up from germline, CDR1 is SGHNT and CDR2 is YYREEE (reference sequence). The CDR3 contains 16 residues. The CDR3 nucleotides are TGTGCCTGCTCTAGCGGGGGGCTTGCGAACACCGGGGAGCTGTTTTTT. Amino acids: CACSSGGLANTGELFF.

The chain links TRBV30 to TRBJ2-2; TRBD2 matches at 7 bases. CDR3 size: 15 residues. V lost 0 bases, J lost 0 bases, and 1 base stayed unmatched. Germline assignment: CDR1 GTSNPN and CDR2 SVGIG (reference sequence). CDR3 nucleotides: TGTGCCTGGAGTGTTGGGGGGGCGAACACCGGGGAGCTGTTTTTT. It yields the protein CAWSVGGANTGELFF.

The CDR3 DNA is TGTGCCAGCAGCTTAACAGGGTTTGGGGAGCAGTACTTC. Its translation: CASSLTGFGEQYF. This chain uses TRBV11-3 with TRBJ2-7; D is perhaps TRBD1 (6 bases). Trimming left V 2 bases short and J 7 bases short, with 12 bases between. The CDR3 extends over 13 amino acids. Germline lookup yields CDR1 SGHNT and CDR2 YENEEA.

In the case of this clone: At one boundary the junction diverges from the germline segment, which might be a read error. The CDR3 DNA reads TGCGCCAGCATTTGGCGGGCTCGGAACTTC. Protein product: CASIWRARNF. The chain joins TRBV10-1 to TRBJ2-5, with a possible D match to TRBD2 (5 bases). The CDR3 is 10 amino acids. Germline V lookup: CDR1 WNHNN, CDR2 SYGVQD (reference sequence).

This clone has a handful of counts. This rearrangement joins TRBV5-5 to TRBJ2-7; perhaps TRBD1 as D (6 bases). Germline-derived CDR1 and CDR2 are SGHKS and YYEKEE (reference sequence). This CDR3 spans 19 amino acids. The V and J ends lost 2 bases and 3 bases respectively, with 27 bases between them. CDR3 sequence (DNA): TGTGCCAGCAGCTTCTCCCGGGTGGGGGCGAGCACCACGCGCTACGAGCAGTACTTC. Translating gives CASSFSRVGASTTRYEQYF.

This rearrangement joins TRBV4-2 to TRBJ2-1; the D gene is possibly TRBD1 (5 bases). Per germline, CDR1 LGHNA and CDR2 YNFKEQ. CDR3 length: 16 residues. V was shortened by 4 bases and J by 4 bases, with 17 bases between the two germline ends. The CDR3, as DNA: TGTGCCAGCAGCCCTACCTACCTCGACAGTTACAATGAGCAGTTCTTC. Protein sequence: CASSPTYLDSYNEQFF.

This clone has more than one count but fewer than ten. The chain carries TRBV30 and TRBJ1-5; 8 bases align to TRBD1. Per the germline V gene, CDR1 is GTSNPN and CDR2 is SVGIG (reference sequence). V shed 1 base, J shed 5 bases, and the junction held 4 bases outside the gene matches. The CDR3 has 14 residues. Written as DNA, the CDR3 is TGTGCCTGGAGTGCAGGGGGCTGGGATCAGCCCCAGCATTTT. Translation: CAWSAGGWDQPQHF.

This rearrangement joins TRBV5-1 to TRBJ2-7, with D possibly TRBD2 on 6 matching bases. Trimming stripped 1 base from V and 2 bases from J, with 10 bases between. The CDR3 runs to 14 residues. The germline V gene has CDR1 SGHRS and CDR2 YFSETQ. The CDR3 DNA follows: TGCGCCAGCAGCTTGAGTAGCGGCCCCTACGAGCAGTACTTC. Translated, it gives CASSLSSGPYEQYF.

This chain connects TRBV9 to TRBJ2-7; TRBD1 agrees at 7 bases. Trimming took 3 bases from V and 6 from J; bases not matched to a gene: 9. This CDR3 has 14 amino acids. Germline values: CDR1 SGDLS, CDR2 YYNGEE. DNA for the CDR3: TGTGCCAGCAGCGCCCGGGACAGATTTTCCGAGCAGTACTTC. As protein: CASSARDRFSEQYF.